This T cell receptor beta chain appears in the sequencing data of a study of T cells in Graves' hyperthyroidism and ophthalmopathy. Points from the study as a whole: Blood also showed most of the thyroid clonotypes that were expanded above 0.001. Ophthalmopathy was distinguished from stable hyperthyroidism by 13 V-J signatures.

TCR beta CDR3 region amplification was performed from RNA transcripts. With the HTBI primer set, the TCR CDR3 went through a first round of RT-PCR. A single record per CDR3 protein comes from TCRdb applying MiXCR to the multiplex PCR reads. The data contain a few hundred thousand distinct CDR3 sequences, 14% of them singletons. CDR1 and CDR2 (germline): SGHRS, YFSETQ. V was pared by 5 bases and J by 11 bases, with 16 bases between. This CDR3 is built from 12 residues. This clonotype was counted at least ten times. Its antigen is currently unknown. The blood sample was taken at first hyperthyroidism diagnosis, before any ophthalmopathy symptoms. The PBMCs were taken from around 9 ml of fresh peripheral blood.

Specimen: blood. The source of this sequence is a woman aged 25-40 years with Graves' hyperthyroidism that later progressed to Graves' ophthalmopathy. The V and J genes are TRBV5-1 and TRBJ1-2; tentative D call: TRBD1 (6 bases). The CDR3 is CASSPRGAVYTF. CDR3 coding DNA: TGCGCCAGCAGTCCCCGGGGGGCGGTTTACACCTTC. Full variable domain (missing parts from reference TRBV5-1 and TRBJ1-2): KAGVTQTPRYLIKTRGQQVTLSCSPISGHRSVSWYQQTPGQGLQFLFEYFSETQRNKGNFPGRFSGRQFSNSRSEMNVSTLELGDSALYLCASSPRGAVYTFGSGTRLTVV.